The 30 T cell receptor beta chains below all came from one sample that was sequenced in a study of control samples from healthy donors and cancer patients. Profiled with immunoSEQ multiplex PCR; TCRdb holds only in-frame clones, not every one. The table lists approximately 130,000 clones, approximately 90% of them singletons. Material: blood. These receptors were collected from a man aged 25 to 45 in good health.

The chain carries TRBV12-5 and TRBJ2-1; the match to TRBD2 covers 13 bases. V shed 6 bases and J 5 bases; nucleotides not matched to a gene: 4. CDR1 LGHNT and CDR2 FRNRAP come from the germline V gene. The CDR3 consists of 15 residues. The CDR3 sequence is CASGRGLAGHNEQFF. CDR3 DNA: TGTGCTAGTGGCAGGGGACTAGCGGGACACAATGAGCAGTTCTTC.

This clone was counted only a few times. The CDR3 DNA sequence: TGTGCCAGCAGCCAAGGTTCCACTAGCGGGGTGAGGGGCACAGATACGCAGTATTTT. Translating gives CASSQGSTSGVRGTDTQYF. This sequence joins TRBV3-1 (or the pseudogene TRBV3-2) and TRBJ2-3; 10 nucleotides line up with TRBD2. The V segment lost 1 base and the J segment 1 base; nucleotides outside the gene matches: 11. This CDR3 comprises 19 residues. Germline V gene sequence: CDR1 LGHDT, CDR2 YNNKEL (reference sequence).

This rearrangement joins TRBV15 to TRBJ2-2, with D unclear. The V end lost 0 bases, the J end lost 7 bases, and 6 bases lay between the germline ends. From germline, CDR1 is LNHNV and CDR2 YYDKDF (reference sequence). The length of the CDR3 is 13 residues. The CDR3 DNA reads TGTGCCACCAGCAGAGATCGGGTCGGGGAGCTGTTTTTT. This gives the protein CATSRDRVGELFF.

The chain has TRBV2 and TRBJ1-4, with a possible D match to TRBD1 (5 bases). Trimming removed 3 bases at V and 2 bases at J, with 10 bases between. CDR1 is SNHLY and CDR2 is FYNNEI in the germline V gene. This CDR3 has 15 residues. As DNA, the CDR3 is TGTGCCAGCAGTGAGGTCAGGGATACTAATGAAAAACTGTTTTTT. Its protein product is CASSEVRDTNEKLFF.

The V call is TRBV5-1, the J call TRBJ1-2; possible D gene TRBD1, 5 bases. Trimming took off 4 bases at V and 3 bases at J, with 10 bases between the two ends. Germline V lookup: CDR1 SGHRS, CDR2 YFSETQ. This CDR3 is 13 amino acids long. CDR3 coding DNA: TGCGCCAGCAGCGGAACAGGAGACTATGGCTACACCTTC. The encoded protein is CASSGTGDYGYTF.

This clone came up once. The chain combines TRBV24-1 with TRBJ2-1; 8 nucleotides match TRBD1. Germline lookup yields CDR1 KGHDR and CDR2 SFDVKD. Losses at the gene ends were 5 bases for V and 3 bases for J; bases not matched to a gene: 2. The CDR3 runs to 14 residues. CDR3 DNA: TGTGCCACCAGTGGCACAGGGGGCTACAATGAGCAGTTCTTC. Its protein product is CATSGTGGYNEQFF.

The gene calls are TRBV5-1 and TRBJ2-2; 12 bases agree with TRBD1. V lost 3 bases and J lost 7; bases outside the gene matches: 4. CDR3 size: 15 residues. The germline V gene encodes CDR1 SGHRS and CDR2 YFSETQ. The CDR3 loop is CASSSGQGAGGELFF. CDR3 nucleotide sequence: TGCGCCAGCAGCTCGGGACAGGGGGCCGGCGGGGAGCTGTTTTTT.

This rearrangement joins TRBV6-1 to TRBJ2-5; TRBD1 matches 10 bases. The V gene's germline CDR1 is MNHNS and CDR2 SASEGT. V lost 2 bases to trimming and J lost 4 bases; unmatched junction nucleotides: 19. The CDR3 spans 20 residues. The DNA of the CDR3 is TGTGCCAGCAGTGAACCCATATACTTGACAGGGGGCGATGTATTAGAGACCCAGTACTTC. As protein: CASSEPIYLTGGDVLETQYF.

The chain links TRBV10-3 to TRBJ1-5; maybe TRBD1 (5 bases). V was trimmed by 0 bases and J by 3 bases, leaving 12 bases between them. Looked up from germline, CDR1 is ENHRY and CDR2 is SYGVKD. This CDR3 region has 16 residues. The CDR3, as DNA: TGTGCCATCAGTGAGTCTGGGACTTCTACCAATCAGCCCCAGCATTTT. Amino acid sequence: CAISESGTSTNQPQHF.

J is TRBJ1-1 and V is TRBV19; D is uncertain. Germline V gene sequence: CDR1 LNHDA, CDR2 SQIVND (reference sequence). The V gene lost 7 bases and the J gene lost 4 bases, with 7 bases spanning the gap. CDR3 size: 11 residues. CDR3 coding DNA: TGTGCCAGTATGCGGGGCACTGAAGCTTTCTTT. Encoded protein: CASMRGTEAFF.

This chain uses TRBV6-5 with TRBJ2-7; 8 nucleotides line up with TRBD1. Germline assignment: CDR1 MNHEY and CDR2 SVGAGI. This CDR3 contains 15 residues. Trimming cost V 6 bases and J 0 bases; bases outside gene matches: 7. The CDR3 region is CASRTTGQDSYEQYV. The CDR3 DNA sequence: TGTGCCAGCAGGACTACGGGACAGGACTCCTACGAGCAGTACGTC.

This clone was recorded only once. This chain uses TRBV21-1 with TRBJ2-7; TRBD1, as called in the table, went unchecked against the DNA. TRBV21-1 is a listed pseudogene. The CDR3 consists of 18 residues. The CDR3, as DNA: TGTGCCAGCAGCAAAGTAGTAAGGGGACAGGGGGTAGGCTACGAGCAGTACTTC. Protein product: CASSKVVRGQGVGYEQYF.

This rearrangement joins TRBV6-1 to TRBJ1-2; 8 positions match TRBD1. Trimming cost V 2 bases and J 0 bases; bases outside gene matches: 11. Looked up from germline, CDR1 is MNHNS and CDR2 is SASEGT. This CDR3 has 18 residues. The CDR3 bases are TGTGCCAGCAGTGAACGAGACAGGGGTGCCCTTCCTAACTATGGCTACACCTTC. It yields the protein CASSERDRGALPNYGYTF.

This clone was detected once. This chain joins TRBV6-5 and TRBJ2-7; 8 positions agree with TRBD1. Germline assignment: CDR1 MNHEY and CDR2 SVGAGI. Germline trimming cut 6 bases from V and 3 bases from J; bases unmatched to any gene: 7. The CDR3 has 14 residues. Here the CDR3 DNA reads TGTGCCAGCAGGAGGACAGGGATAAACTACGAGCAGTACTTC. Its translation is CASRRTGINYEQYF.

This chain connects TRBV19 to TRBJ2-5; weak D call: TRBD2 (6 bases). CDR3 length equals 14 residues. CDR1 is LNHDA, CDR2 SQIVND, per germline (reference sequence). V was trimmed by 5 bases and J by 0 bases, leaving 10 bases between them. CDR3 DNA sequence: TGTGCCAGTAGTCGACTAGATAACCAAGAGACCCAGTACTTC. This sequence encodes CASSRLDNQETQYF.

Notes on this clone: Other DNA sequences in the sample encode the same CDR3. The chain uses TRBV7-2 and TRBJ2-2, with D possibly being TRBD1 (5 bases). With 4 bases removed from V and 4 bases from J, the gap between germline ends came to 13 bases. The CDR3 sequence is 15 residues long. Per the germline V gene, CDR1 is SGHTA and CDR2 is FQGNSA. CDR3 sequence reads: CASSWTQGATGELFF. CDR3 bases: TGTGCCAGCAGCTGGACGCAGGGTGCCACCGGGGAGCTGTTTTTT.

The genes are TRBV5-8 and TRBJ1-2; D is ambiguous. V lost 8 bases and J 5 bases, leaving 19 bases between the germline ends. Germline CDR1 SGHTS, CDR2 YDEGEE. CDR3 length: 14 residues. CDR3 coding DNA: TGTGCCAGTTGTCGGGCCCTCAGTGCGTATGGCTACACCTTC. Amino acids: CASCRALSAYGYTF.

The chain combines TRBV6-5 with TRBJ1-4, with D possibly being TRBD1 (5 bases). This CDR3 is 15 amino acids long. The germline V and J ends were trimmed by 2 bases and 5 bases, with 12 bases remaining between them. Per the germline V gene, CDR1 is MNHEY and CDR2 is SVGAGI. Here the CDR3 DNA reads TGTGCCAGCAGTTACGGGGGACGGAGGAATGAAAAACTGTTTTTT. Encoded protein: CASSYGGRRNEKLFF.

The V gene is TRBV6-1, the J gene TRBJ1-4, with a weak D call TRBD1 (6 bases). From germline, CDR1 is MNHNS and CDR2 SASEGT. The CDR3 consists of 16 residues. The V and J ends lost 4 bases and 7 bases respectively, with 19 bases between them. The CDR3 loop is CASSAVYGGLSEKLFF. The CDR3 bases are TGTGCCAGCAGTGCCGTGTATGGGGGGCTCTCTGAAAAACTGTTTTTT.

The V and J genes are TRBV11-2 and TRBJ2-1; 9 bases match TRBD2. V lost 5 bases, J lost 0 bases, and 2 bases stayed unmatched. The CDR3 is 15 residues long. The germline V gene encodes CDR1 SGHAT and CDR2 FQNNGV. DNA of the CDR3: TGTGCCAGCAGCCTTAGCGGGGGCTCCTACAATGAGCAGTTCTTC. As protein: CASSLSGGSYNEQFF.

The rearrangement uses TRBV11-3 and TRBJ1-6; D call uncertain. This CDR3 has 14 residues. Between the trimmed V and J ends, which lost 5 bases and 6 bases, there was a span of 11 bases. Per germline, CDR1 SGHNT and CDR2 YENEEA. The CDR3 DNA follows: TGTGCCAGCAGCCCCGGCCTCGGTAATTCACCCCTCCACTTT. This translates into CASSPGLGNSPLHF.

V gene TRBV2 combines with J gene TRBJ1-1, with 8 bases fitting TRBD1. Trimming took 6 bases from V and 6 from J; bases not matched to a gene: 12. This CDR3 has 15 residues. Germline V lookup: CDR1 SNHLY, CDR2 FYNNEI. The CDR3 DNA reads as TGTGCCAGCAGGGTTAGGGACAGGAAGAATTCTGAAGCTTTCTTT. Translating gives CASRVRDRKNSEAFF.

The rearrangement links TRBV2 to TRBJ2-1, with D possibly TRBD1 on 6 matching bases. V lost 8 bases and J lost 3, with 20 bases in between. This CDR3 comprises 16 residues. Germline values: CDR1 SNHLY, CDR2 FYNNEI. CDR3 protein: CASGSGTGRYYNEQFF. The CDR3 region has the DNA TGTGCCAGCGGATCCGGTACAGGGAGATACTACAATGAGCAGTTCTTC.

The V call is TRBV27, the J call TRBJ1-1; D possibly corresponds to TRBD1 (5 bases). Per the germline V gene, CDR1 is MNHEY and CDR2 is SMNVEV (reference sequence). Trimming stripped 0 bases from V and 4 bases from J, with 9 bases between. The CDR3 is 14 amino acids. The CDR3 region is CASSLSQGVTEAFF. In DNA, the CDR3 is TGTGCCAGCAGTTTATCGCAAGGGGTCACTGAAGCTTTCTTT.

The rearrangement links TRBV5-1 to TRBJ1-1; 7 bases are shared with TRBD1. Trimming at V came to 4 bases and at J to 1 base, leaving 7 bases not matched to a gene. Germline CDR1 is SGHRS and CDR2 is YFSETQ. This CDR3 is 15 amino acids long. Here the CDR3 DNA reads TGCGCCAGCAGCGCCTCCGGGACAGCGAACACTGAAGCTTTCTTT. Its translation: CASSASGTANTEAFF.

This sequence joins TRBV5-1 and TRBJ1-3, with unresolved D. Germline loops: CDR1 SGHRS, CDR2 YFSETQ. V was cut by 7 bases and J by 0 bases, with 17 bases left in between. This CDR3 has 16 amino acids. The chain's CDR3 is CASRSDGTFSGNTIYF. The DNA for the CDR3 is TGCGCCAGCCGCTCGGACGGCACCTTCTCTGGAAACACCATATATTTT.

V gene TRBV5-8 combines with J gene TRBJ1-3; TRBD1 aligns across 9 bases. V lost 2 bases to trimming and J lost 2 bases; unmatched junction nucleotides: 5. The CDR3 covers 16 residues. Germline-derived CDR1 and CDR2 are SGHTS and YDEGEE. The CDR3 DNA sequence: TGTGCCAGCAGCTTAGGGACAGGGAGTACTGGAAACACCATATATTTT. Translation: CASSLGTGSTGNTIYF. The variable domain in full, completed from reference TRBV5-8 and TRBJ1-3, reads EAGVTQSPTHLIKTRGQQATLRCSPISGHTSVYWYQQALGLGLQFLLWYDEGEERNRGNFPPRFSGRQFPNYSSELNVNALELEDSALYLCASSLGTGSTGNTIYFGEGSWLTVV.

This chain connects TRBV3-1 (or the pseudogene TRBV3-2) to TRBJ1-6; tentative D call: TRBD1 (5 bases). Trimming left V 0 bases short and J 7 bases short, with 13 bases between. CDR1 and CDR2 from the germline V gene are LGHDT and YNNKEL (reference sequence). The CDR3 has 16 residues. The CDR3 DNA reads TGTGCCAGCAGCCAAGATGGGGGAGTCCGGAATTCACCCCTCCACTTT. This sequence encodes CASSQDGGVRNSPLHF.

The chain recombines TRBV7-3 with TRBJ2-3, with TRBD2 matching 9 bases. The CDR3 has 17 residues. Per the germline V gene, CDR1 is SGHTA and CDR2 is FQGTGA. With V trimmed by 3 bases and J by 2 bases, 9 bases remained unmatched. CDR3 sequence (DNA): TGTGCCAGCAGCTTGGCGGGCGCGGGGGGGCCCACAGATACGCAGTATTTT. Translation: CASSLAGAGGPTDTQYF. Full variable domain (rest looked up from reference TRBV7-3 and TRBJ2-3): GAGVSQTPSNKVTEKGKYVELRCDPISGHTALYWYRQSLGQGPEFLIYFQGTGAADDSGLPNDRFFAVRPEGSVSTLKIQRTERGDSAVYLCASSLAGAGGPTDTQYFGPGTRLTVL.

This sequence joins TRBV11-3 and TRBJ2-7; 8 bases agree with TRBD2. The V segment lost 7 bases and the J segment 0 bases; nucleotides outside the gene matches: 8. Germline V lookup: CDR1 SGHNT, CDR2 YENEEA. The CDR3 runs 15 residues. The CDR3 here is CASNPRGGLSYEQYF. The CDR3 DNA reads TGTGCCAGCAACCCTCGGGGGGGCCTCTCCTACGAGCAGTACTTC.